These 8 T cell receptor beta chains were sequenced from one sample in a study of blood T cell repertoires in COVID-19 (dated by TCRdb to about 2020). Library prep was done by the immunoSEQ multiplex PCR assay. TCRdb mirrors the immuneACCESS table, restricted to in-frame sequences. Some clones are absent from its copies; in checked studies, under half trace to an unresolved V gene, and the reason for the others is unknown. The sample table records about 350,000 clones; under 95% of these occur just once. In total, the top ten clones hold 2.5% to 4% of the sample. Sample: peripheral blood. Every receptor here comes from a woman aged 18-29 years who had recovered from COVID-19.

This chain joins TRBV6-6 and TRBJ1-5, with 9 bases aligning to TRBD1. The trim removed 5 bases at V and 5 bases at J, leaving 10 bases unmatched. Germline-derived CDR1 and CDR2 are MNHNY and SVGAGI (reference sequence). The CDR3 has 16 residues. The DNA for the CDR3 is TGTGCCAGCAGTCCACTGGGACAGGGTTTTGATCAGCCCCAGCATTTT. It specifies CASSPLGQGFDQPQHF.

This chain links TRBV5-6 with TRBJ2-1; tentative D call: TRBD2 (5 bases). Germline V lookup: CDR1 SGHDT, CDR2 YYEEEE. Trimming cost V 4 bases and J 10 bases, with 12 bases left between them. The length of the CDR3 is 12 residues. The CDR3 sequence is CASSKDRGEQFF. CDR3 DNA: TGTGCCAGCAGCAAGGATCGCGGGGAGCAGTTCTTC.

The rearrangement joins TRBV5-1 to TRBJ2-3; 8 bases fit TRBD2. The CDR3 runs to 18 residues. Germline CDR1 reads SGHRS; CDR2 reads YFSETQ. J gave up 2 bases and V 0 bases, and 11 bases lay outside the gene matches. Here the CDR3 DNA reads TGCGCCAGCAGCTTGGGGGCAGGCGGGAGGCGACTCACAGATACGCAGTATTTT. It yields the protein CASSLGAGGRRLTDTQYF.

CDR3 sequence: CASSVYSGSTTGELFF. In DNA form, the CDR3 reads TGTGCCAGTAGTGTATATAGCGGGAGTACCACCGGGGAGCTGTTTTTT. The gene calls are TRBV19 and TRBJ2-2; 9 bases agree with TRBD2. The CDR3 is 16 amino acids. V gave up 5 bases and J gave up 4 bases; unmatched junction bases: 8. CDR1 LNHDA and CDR2 SQIVND come from the germline V gene (reference sequence). The whole variable domain, filled in from reference TRBV19 and TRBJ2-2, reads DGGITQSPKYLFRKEGQNVTLSCEQNLNHDAMYWYRQDPGQGLRLIYYSQIVNDFQKGDIAEGYSVSREKKESFPLTVTSAQKNPTAFYLCASSVYSGSTTGELFFGEGSRLTVL.

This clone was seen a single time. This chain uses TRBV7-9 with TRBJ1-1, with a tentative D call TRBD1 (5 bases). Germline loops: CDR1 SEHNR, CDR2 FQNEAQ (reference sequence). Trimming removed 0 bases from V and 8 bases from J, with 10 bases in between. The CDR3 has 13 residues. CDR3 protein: CASSLARQGEAFF. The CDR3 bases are TGTGCCAGCAGCTTAGCGCGGCAGGGCGAAGCTTTCTTT.

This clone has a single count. This CDR3 is CAGRKDRAGTEAFF. The CDR3 region has the DNA TGTGCCGGTCGTAAAGACAGGGCGGGAACTGAAGCTTTCTTT. This sequence joins TRBV7-2 and TRBJ1-1; 7 nucleotides align to TRBD1. V dropped 11 bases and J dropped 5; count of bases not matched to a gene: 14. The CDR3 loop spans 14 amino acids. Germline V gives CDR1 SGHTA, CDR2 FQGNSA.

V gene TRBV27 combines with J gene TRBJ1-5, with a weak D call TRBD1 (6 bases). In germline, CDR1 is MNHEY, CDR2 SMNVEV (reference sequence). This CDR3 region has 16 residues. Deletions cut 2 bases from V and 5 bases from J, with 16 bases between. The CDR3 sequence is CASSLRGFGAYQPQHF. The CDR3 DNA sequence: TGTGCCAGCAGTTTAAGGGGGTTTGGGGCATATCAGCCCCAGCATTTT.

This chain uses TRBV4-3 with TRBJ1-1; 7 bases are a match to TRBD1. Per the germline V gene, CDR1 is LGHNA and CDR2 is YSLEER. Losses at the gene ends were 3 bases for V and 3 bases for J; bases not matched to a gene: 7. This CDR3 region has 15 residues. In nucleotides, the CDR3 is TGCGCCAGCAGCCAGGACAGGAGGACCTACACTGAAGCTTTCTTT. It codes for CASSQDRRTYTEAFF.